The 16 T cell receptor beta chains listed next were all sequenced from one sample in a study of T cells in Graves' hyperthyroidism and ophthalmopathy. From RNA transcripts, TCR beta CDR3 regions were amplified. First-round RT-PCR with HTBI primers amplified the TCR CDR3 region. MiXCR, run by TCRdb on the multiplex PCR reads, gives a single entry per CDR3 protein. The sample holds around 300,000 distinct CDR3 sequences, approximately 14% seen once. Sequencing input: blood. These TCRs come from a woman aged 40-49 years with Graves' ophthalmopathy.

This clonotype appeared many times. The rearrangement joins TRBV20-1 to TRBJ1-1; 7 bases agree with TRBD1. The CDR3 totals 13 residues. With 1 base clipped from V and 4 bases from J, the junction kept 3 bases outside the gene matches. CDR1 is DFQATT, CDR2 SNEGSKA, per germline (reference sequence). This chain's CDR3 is CSARGQGGTEAFF. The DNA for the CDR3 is TGCAGTGCTAGAGGGCAGGGGGGCACTGAAGCTTTCTTT.

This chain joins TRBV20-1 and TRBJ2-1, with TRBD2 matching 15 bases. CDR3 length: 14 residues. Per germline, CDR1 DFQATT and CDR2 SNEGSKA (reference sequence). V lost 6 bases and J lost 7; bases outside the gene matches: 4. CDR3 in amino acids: CSAGLAGGTNEQFF. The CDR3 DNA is TGCAGTGCCGGACTAGCGGGGGGGACTAATGAGCAGTTCTTC.

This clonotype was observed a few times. The CDR3 protein is CSVTRQGVYGYTF. The CDR3 coding sequence is TGCAGCGTCACCCGACAGGGCGTCTATGGCTACACCTTC. The V call is TRBV29-1, the J call TRBJ1-2; 7 nucleotides agree with TRBD1. CDR3 size: 13 residues. Per the germline V gene, CDR1 is SQVTM and CDR2 is ANQGSEA. V was clipped by 6 bases and J by 4 bases; unmatched bases: 8.

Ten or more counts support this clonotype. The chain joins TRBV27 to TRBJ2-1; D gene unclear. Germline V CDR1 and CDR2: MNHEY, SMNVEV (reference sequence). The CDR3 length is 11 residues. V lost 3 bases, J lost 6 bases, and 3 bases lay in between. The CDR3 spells CASSFGNEQFF. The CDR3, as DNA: TGTGCCAGCAGTTTCGGCAATGAGCAGTTCTTC.

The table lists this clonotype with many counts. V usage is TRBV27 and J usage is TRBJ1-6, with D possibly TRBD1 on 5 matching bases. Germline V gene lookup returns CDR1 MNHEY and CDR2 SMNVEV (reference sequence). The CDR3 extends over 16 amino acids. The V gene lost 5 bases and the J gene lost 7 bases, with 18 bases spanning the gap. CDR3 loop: CASSPPSPGRNSPLHF. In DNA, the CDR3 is TGTGCCAGCAGTCCTCCCAGTCCAGGGAGGAATTCACCCCTCCACTTT.

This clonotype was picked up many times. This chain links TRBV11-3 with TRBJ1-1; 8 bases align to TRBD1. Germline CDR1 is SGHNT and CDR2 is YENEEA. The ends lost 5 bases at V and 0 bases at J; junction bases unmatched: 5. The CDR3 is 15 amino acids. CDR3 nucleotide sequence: TGTGCCAGCAGCCCCCACAGGGGGGTGAACACTGAAGCTTTCTTT. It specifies CASSPHRGVNTEAFF. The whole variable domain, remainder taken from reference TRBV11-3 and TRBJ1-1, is EAGVVQSPRYKIIEKKQPVAFWCNPISGHNTLYWYLQNLGQGPELLIRYENEEAVDDSQLPKDRFSAERLKGVDSTLKIQPAELGDSAVYLCASSPHRGVNTEAFFGQGTRLTVV.

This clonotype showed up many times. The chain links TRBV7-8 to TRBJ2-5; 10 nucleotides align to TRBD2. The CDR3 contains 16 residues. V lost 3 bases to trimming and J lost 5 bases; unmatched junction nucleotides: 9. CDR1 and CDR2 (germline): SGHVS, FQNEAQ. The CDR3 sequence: CASSFTSSGSRETQYF. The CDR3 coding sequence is TGTGCCAGCAGCTTTACTTCTAGCGGGAGTAGGGAGACCCAGTACTTC.

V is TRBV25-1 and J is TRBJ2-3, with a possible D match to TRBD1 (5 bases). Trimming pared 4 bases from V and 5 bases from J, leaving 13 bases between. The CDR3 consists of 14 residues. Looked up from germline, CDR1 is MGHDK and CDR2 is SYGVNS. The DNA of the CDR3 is TGTGCCAGCAGTGCCTACAGGAAGGTAGATACGCAGTATTTT. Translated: CASSAYRKVDTQYF.

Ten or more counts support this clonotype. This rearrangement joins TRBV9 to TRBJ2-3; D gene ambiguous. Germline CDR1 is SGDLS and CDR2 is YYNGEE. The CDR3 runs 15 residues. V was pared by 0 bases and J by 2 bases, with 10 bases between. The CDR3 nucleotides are TGTGCCAGCAGCGTAGAAGGACGGTCCACAGATACGCAGTATTTT. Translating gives CASSVEGRSTDTQYF.

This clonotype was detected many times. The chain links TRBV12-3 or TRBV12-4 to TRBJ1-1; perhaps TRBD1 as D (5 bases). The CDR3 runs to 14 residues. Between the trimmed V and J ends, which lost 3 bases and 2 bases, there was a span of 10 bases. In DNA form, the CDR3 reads TGTGCCAGCAGTTTCGGGGGAATCAACACTGAAGCTTTCTTT. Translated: CASSFGGINTEAFF.

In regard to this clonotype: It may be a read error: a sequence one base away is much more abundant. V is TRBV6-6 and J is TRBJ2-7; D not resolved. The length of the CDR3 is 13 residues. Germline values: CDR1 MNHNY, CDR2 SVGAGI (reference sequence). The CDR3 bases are TGTGCCAGCGGTTACTCACGGTTAAACGAGCAGTACTTC. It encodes CASGYSRLNEQYF.

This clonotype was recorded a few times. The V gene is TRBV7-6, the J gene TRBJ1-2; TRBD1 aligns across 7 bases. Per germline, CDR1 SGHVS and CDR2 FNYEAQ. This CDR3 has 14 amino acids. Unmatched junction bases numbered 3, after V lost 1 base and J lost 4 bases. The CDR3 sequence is CASSLEGQSYGYTF. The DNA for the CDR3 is TGTGCCAGCAGCTTAGAGGGACAGAGCTATGGCTACACCTTC.

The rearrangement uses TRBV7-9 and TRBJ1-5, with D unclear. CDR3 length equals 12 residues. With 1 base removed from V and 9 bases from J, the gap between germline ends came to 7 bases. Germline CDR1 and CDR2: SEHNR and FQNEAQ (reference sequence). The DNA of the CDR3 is TGTGCCAGCAGCTTAGACGGCGGGCCCCAGCATTTT. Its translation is CASSLDGGPQHF.

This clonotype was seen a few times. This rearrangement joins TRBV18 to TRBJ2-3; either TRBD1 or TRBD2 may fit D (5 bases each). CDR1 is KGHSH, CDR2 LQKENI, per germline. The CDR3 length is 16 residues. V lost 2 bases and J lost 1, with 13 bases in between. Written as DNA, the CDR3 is TGTGCCAGCTCACCAACGACAGCCGGGGGCACAGATACGCAGTATTTT. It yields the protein CASSPTTAGGTDTQYF.

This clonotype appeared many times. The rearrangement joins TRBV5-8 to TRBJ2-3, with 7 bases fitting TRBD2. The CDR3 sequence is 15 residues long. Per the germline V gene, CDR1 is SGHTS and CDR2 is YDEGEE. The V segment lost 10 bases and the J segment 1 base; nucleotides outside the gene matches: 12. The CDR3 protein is CAGGEKSGGTDTQYF. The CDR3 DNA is TGTGCCGGTGGGGAAAAGAGCGGGGGCACAGATACGCAGTATTTT. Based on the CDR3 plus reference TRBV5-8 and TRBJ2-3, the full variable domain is EAGVTQSPTHLIKTRGQQATLRCSPISGHTSVYWYQQALGLGLQFLLWYDEGEERNRGNFPPRFSGRQFPNYSSELNVNALELEDSALYLCAGGEKSGGTDTQYFGPGTRLTVL.

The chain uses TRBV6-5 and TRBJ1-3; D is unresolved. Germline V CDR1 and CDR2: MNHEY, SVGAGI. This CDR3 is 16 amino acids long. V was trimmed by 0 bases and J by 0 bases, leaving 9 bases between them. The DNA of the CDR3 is TGTGCCAGCAGTTACTCGTGGGCAAGCTCTGGAAACACCATATATTTT. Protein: CASSYSWASSGNTIYF.